Sequencing of this TCR beta chain was carried out in a study of cytomegalovirus exposure and HLA in healthy donors (dated by TCRdb to about 2017). About the study as a whole: An earlier analysis of roughly 610 of the donors reported 276 Gb of sequence data and 95 million to 120 million unique TCR beta sequences obtained from about 180 million T cells. Typing coverage varied by locus: about 629-640 donors for A, B, C, DRB1 and DQB1; approximately 500 for DQA1; more than 600 for DPA1; under 490 for DPB1. Roughly 300 gigabases of sequencing data and 70 million to 85 million unique TCR sequences were included in an early release covering about 700 HLA-typed donors. A later analysis re-analyzed previously published TCR beta repertoires from roughly 630 donors and added high-resolution HLA genotyping to study TCR occurrence patterns. High-throughput TCR immunosequencing, statistical association of individual TCRs with disease status, and machine learning were combined to predict cytomegalovirus infection status. In an earlier analysis of over 550 of the donors, high-throughput TCR beta sequencing was used to judge whether each TCR beta V gene segment behaved as functional or pseudogenic. HLA typing covered class I and class II loci at four-digit resolution. Across approximately 420 genotyped donors of the cohort, an average of roughly 230,000 unique TCR beta nucleotide sequences per donor were sequenced, and roughly 18% of those sequences were non-productive. Genome-wide SNP genotypes for about 55% of the roughly 670 donors were used in a later genetic analysis, which treated that subset as a discovery cohort. A handful of DR-DQ haplotypes were handled as single units for association and clustering because linkage in the cohort was strong. A separate validation cohort of roughly 130 different subjects was used in addition to the approximately 610-subject first cohort. The study aimed to test whether signatures of past pathogen exposure could be identified by cataloging public T cell receptors. Donor age, sex, ethnicity and CMV serostatus were collected together with the repertoire data. All discovery cohort repertoires had been generated using a single sequencing platform. Among the approximately 400 genotyped donors, 75% to 90% belonged to the genetic ancestry cluster associated with self-reported Caucasian donors. In the later analysis, no new phenotypic data were used to find candidate immune exposures; instead, reliance was placed on TCR beta sequences and their occurrence across donors. The study used immunosequencing to profile the T cell repertoires of some 600 subjects and linked those repertoires to cytomegalovirus serostatus. On the study overall, not on this receptor specifically: For the cohort, immune exposure information was limited to CMV serostatus. In an earlier analysis of some 550 of the donors, most TCR beta V segments were observed in productive rearrangements about 87% or about 30% of the time, broadly matching IMGT annotations. The sequencing pipeline was judged likely to have produced a cluster of highly shared sequence variants as a technical artifact. Specific HLA alleles were associated with roughly 17,000 TCR beta sequences at a false discovery rate of 0.05 in a later analysis. The earlier analysis of approximately 590 of the donors excluded roughly 17 rarely observed V segments, including chromosome 9 orphons, because counts were too low. When HLA alleles, especially DR and DQ, strongly co-occurred, attributing TCR associations to individual alleles was difficult. Most TCR sequences were observed very rarely across donors, whereas some public TCRs were present in many individuals. Several of the top co-occurrence clusters appeared to be linked to parvovirus B19, influenza, CMV and Epstein-Barr virus, according to a later analysis. Compared with the approximately 720-donor mean, donors in an Asian-associated ancestry cluster had fewer N-insertions in productive TCRs, according to a later genetic analysis. In vitro tests confirmed that a few of the cytomegalovirus-associated TCR beta chains recognize cytomegalovirus antigens. The study gave a list of around 170 TCR beta chains associated with cytomegalovirus. Because HLA typing was unavailable for some donors at each locus, only the typed subset was used in association tests. Cytomegalovirus status was reported to be diagnosed by the classifier with high specificity and sensitivity in both the original and validation cohorts. Correlated functional status among segregating V segments might reflect linkage disequilibrium, but an unknown experimental factor could not be ruled out. In a later analysis, the rate of TCR association differed among HLA loci, with DRB1 alleles having the most associated TCRs and HLA-C alleles having the fewest. Most CMV-associated TCR beta chains appeared to be HLA-restricted in a later analysis, and the HLA associations seemed to be driven largely by CMV exposure. Some IMGT-functional V segments, including TRBV6-2 and TRBV6-3, could not be distinguished by the 87-base-pair reads and were therefore excluded. The authors suggested that the approach could potentially be generalized to other disease states and immunological phenotypes. A further reported finding was that TCR beta sequences accurately predicted the HLA-A and HLA-B alleles for most subjects in the first cohort. Presence/absence analyses assumed roughly uniform sequencing depth across donors, an assumption that may not hold. Compared with equally common non-associated chains, HLA-associated TCR beta chains in a later analysis were more clonally expanded and had lower generation probabilities. V-gene and J-gene trimming of TCR beta chains was associated with a missense DCLRE1C variant in a later genetic analysis, and the association was replicated in an independent cohort. Only TCR beta chains were sequenced in this cohort, and the absence of alpha or paired-chain data limited detectable features.

This clone has only a few counts. What this receptor recognizes is not known. Per-nucleotide qualities are absent, and no much larger clonotype sits a single base away. The receptor library was made with the immunoSEQ multiplex PCR assay. For the multiplex PCR, a mixture combining 60 forward primers for TCR Vbeta segments and 13 reverse primers for TCR Jbeta segments was used. The CDR3 region of rearranged TCR beta genes was amplified from genomic DNA by a multiplex PCR assay. The amplified TCR beta libraries were sequenced on the Illumina HiSeq System as 87-base-pair reads. The authors processed their data as follows. In a later analysis, tens of millions of unique TCR beta chains were counted across the approximately 640 repertoires, and around 10 million of these chains were shared by at least two donors. A nearest-neighbor algorithm error-corrected the raw reads and collapsed the reads into unique sequences, merging closely related sequences to remove PCR and sequencing errors. V, D and J gene segments were assigned by aligning CDR3 sequences to IMGT reference sequences. For a sequence to be retained, at least a six-nucleotide match to both a V gene segment and a J gene segment was required. A rearrangement was called productive if the CDR3 had no stop codons and remained in frame with V and J, and every other rearrangement was called non-productive. CDR3 was defined according to IMGT convention as the region running from the second conserved V-encoded cysteine to the conserved J-encoded phenylalanine. The earlier analysis of about 610 of the donors excluded any sequence lacking an unambiguous match to a single V gene segment. An earlier analysis of roughly 590 of the donors called V segments functional above 56.7% productive rearrangements and segregating when the between-donor standard deviation exceeded 5%. To diagnose cytomegalovirus status from the catalog of TCR beta chain sequences, a statistical classification framework was built. In a later analysis, V and J genes were assigned by comparing TCR nucleotide sequences against IMGT/GENE-DB human TR gene sequences. In a later analysis, CDR3 sequences and most-parsimonious VDJ recombination scenarios were assigned using the TCRdist pipeline. In a later analysis, every TCR beta chain was defined by the combination of its CDR3 amino acid sequence and its V-gene family, and reads without a unique V-gene family were dropped. In a later analysis, 550 to 650 highly shared, low-generation-probability nucleotide sequences were removed to address suspected cross-contamination and a sequencing artifact. In a later analysis, a clonal expansion index was calculated for each public chain from normalized within-repertoire ranks of inferred template counts. In a later analysis, generation probabilities were computed using a VDJ recombination model fitted to out-of-frame rearrangements, and the results were checked against IGoR. A later analysis scored TCR-TCR, TCR-HLA and TCR-CMV co-occurrence with hypergeometric tests, applying a repertoire-size bias correction to TCR pairs. A later analysis estimated false discovery rates by permuting HLA or CMV assignments 20 times. In a later analysis, co-occurring TCRs were grouped using DBSCAN, and TCRdist sequence similarity was added for clustering within HLA-allele-positive subsets. Repertoires with fewer than 30,000 or more than 120,000 public chains were left out of co-occurrence clustering, as were four to six repertoires with anomalous nucleotide sharing. This immuneACCESS table, as held by TCRdb, lists in-frame sequences with V and J called but not all clones. Of the missing ones, under half trace to an unresolved V gene in checked studies; the others have no known cause. The DNA gave D and trimming, while V, J and clone size come from that table. This sample is represented by 140,000 to 150,000 clones; 70% to 85% of them were singletons. The top ten clones comprise under 10% of the sample.

For CDR1 and CDR2, the germline V gene lists SQVTM and ANQGSEA. V is pared back by 6 bases and J by 3 bases, with 11 bases lying between the germline termini. The CDR3 goes from the cysteine to the phenylalanine over 13 residues. The DNA shown is the 39-base CDR3, in frame from base 1. The cohort consisted of hundreds of healthy bone marrow donors. At the time of sampling, all cohort members were nominally healthy, though unrecorded immune exposures were likely present. The donor tested CMV seropositive and was one of the 289 seropositive cohort members. A peripheral blood sample was provided by each donor, and peripheral blood mononuclear cells were used for TCR beta sequencing. The Qiagen DNeasy Blood Extraction Kit was used to extract genomic DNA from the blood cell samples.

Specimen: PBMCs. The TCR was taken from a woman aged 60-75 years in good health and CMV-seropositive. The V and J segments used are TRBV29-1 and TRBJ2-2, with no D gene named confidently. The CDR3 is CSVARLDTGELFF. The DNA sequence reads TGCAGCGTCGCTCGATTAGACACCGGGGAGCTGTTTTTT.